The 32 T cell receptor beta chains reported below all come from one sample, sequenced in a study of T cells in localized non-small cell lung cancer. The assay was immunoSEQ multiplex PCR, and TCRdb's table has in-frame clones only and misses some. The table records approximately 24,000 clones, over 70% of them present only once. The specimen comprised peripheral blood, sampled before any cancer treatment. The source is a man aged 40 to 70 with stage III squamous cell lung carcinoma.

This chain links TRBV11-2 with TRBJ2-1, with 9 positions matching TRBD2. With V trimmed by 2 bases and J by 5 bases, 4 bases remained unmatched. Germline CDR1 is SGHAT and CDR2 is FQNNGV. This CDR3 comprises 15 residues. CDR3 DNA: TGTGCCAGCAGCTTATGGGTAGCGGGGGACAATGAGCAGTTCTTC. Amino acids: CASSLWVAGDNEQFF.

CDR3 bases: TGTGCCAGCAGTGACCAGGCAGACGGCAATAGCAATCAGCCCCAGCATTTT. Translation: CASSDQADGNSNQPQHF. The gene calls are TRBV25-1 and TRBJ1-5; D ambiguous. Germline CDR1 and CDR2: MGHDK and SYGVNS. Trimming stripped 3 bases from V and 0 bases from J, with 15 bases between. The CDR3 has 17 residues.

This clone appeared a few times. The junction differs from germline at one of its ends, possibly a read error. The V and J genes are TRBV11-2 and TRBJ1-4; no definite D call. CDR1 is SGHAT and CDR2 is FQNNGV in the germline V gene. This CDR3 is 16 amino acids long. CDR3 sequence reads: CASSLERLSSNEKLFF. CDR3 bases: TGTGCCAGCAGCCTAGAACGCTTGAGCAGTAATGAAAAACTGTTTTTT.

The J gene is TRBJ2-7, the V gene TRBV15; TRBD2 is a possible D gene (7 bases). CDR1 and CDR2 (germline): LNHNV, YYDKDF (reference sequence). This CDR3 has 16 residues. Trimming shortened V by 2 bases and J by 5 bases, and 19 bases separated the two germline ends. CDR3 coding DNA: TGTGCCACCAGCAGACCAGAAGGGGGGGTAAGAGACGAGCAGTACTTC. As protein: CATSRPEGGVRDEQYF.

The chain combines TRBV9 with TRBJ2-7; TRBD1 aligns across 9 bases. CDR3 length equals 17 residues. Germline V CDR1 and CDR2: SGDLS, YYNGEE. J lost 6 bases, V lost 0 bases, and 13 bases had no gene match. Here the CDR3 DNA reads TGTGCCAGCAGCGTAGGGGATCCCGGGACAGGGATGGGCGAGCAGTACTTC. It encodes CASSVGDPGTGMGEQYF. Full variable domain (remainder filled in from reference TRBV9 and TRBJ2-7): DSGVTQTPKHLITATGQRVTLRCSPRSGDLSVYWYQQSLDQGLQFLIQYYNGEERAKGNILERFSAQQFPDLHSELNLSSLELGDSALYFCASSVGDPGTGMGEQYFGPGTRLTVT.

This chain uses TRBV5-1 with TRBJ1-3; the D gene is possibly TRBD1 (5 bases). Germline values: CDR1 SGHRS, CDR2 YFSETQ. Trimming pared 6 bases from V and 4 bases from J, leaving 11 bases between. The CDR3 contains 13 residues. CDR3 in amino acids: CASTGPGGNTIYF. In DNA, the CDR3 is TGCGCCAGCACGGGACCGGGAGGAAACACCATATATTTT.

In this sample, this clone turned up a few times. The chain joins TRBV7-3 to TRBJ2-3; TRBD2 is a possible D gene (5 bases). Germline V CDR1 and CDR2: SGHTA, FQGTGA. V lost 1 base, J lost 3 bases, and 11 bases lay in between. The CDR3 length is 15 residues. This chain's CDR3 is CASSLNTGITDTQYF. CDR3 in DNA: TGTGCCAGCAGCTTAAATACGGGAATTACAGATACGCAGTATTTT.

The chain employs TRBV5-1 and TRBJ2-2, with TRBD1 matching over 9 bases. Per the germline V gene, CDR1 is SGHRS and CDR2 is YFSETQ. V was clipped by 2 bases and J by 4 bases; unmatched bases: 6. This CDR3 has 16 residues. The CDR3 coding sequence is TGCGCCAGCAGCTTCACAGGGGGCAGCCCCACCGGGGAGCTGTTTTTT. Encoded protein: CASSFTGGSPTGELFF.

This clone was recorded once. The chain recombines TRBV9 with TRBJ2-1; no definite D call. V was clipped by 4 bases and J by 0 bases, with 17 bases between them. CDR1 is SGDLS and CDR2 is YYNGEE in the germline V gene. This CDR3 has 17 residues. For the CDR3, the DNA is TGTGCCAGCAGCCCCAGCAACTCGCGAAGCTCCTACAATGAGCAGTTCTTC. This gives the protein CASSPSNSRSSYNEQFF. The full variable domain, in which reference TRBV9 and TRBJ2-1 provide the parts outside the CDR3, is DSGVTQTPKHLITATGQRVTLRCSPRSGDLSVYWYQQSLDQGLQFLIQYYNGEERAKGNILERFSAQQFPDLHSELNLSSLELGDSALYFCASSPSNSRSSYNEQFFGPGTRLTVL.

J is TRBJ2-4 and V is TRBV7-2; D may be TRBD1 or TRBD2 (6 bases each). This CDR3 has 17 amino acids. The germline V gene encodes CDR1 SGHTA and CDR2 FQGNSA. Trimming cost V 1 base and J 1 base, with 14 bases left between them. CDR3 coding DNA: TGTGCCAGCAGCTTAGGAGGGGGGAGTCCGGCCAAAAACATTCAGTACTTC. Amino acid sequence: CASSLGGGSPAKNIQYF.

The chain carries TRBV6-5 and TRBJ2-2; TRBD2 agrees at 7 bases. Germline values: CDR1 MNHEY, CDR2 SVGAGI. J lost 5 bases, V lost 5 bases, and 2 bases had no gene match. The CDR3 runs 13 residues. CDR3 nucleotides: TGTGCCAGCAGTCACGGGGGGACCGGGGAGCTGTTTTTT. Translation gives CASSHGGTGELFF.

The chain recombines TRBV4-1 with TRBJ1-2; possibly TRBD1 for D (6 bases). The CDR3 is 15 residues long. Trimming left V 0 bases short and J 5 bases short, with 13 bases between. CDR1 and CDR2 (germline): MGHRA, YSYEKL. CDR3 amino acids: CASSQEASRGYGYTF. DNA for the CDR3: TGCGCCAGCAGCCAAGAGGCCTCCAGGGGTTATGGCTACACCTTC.

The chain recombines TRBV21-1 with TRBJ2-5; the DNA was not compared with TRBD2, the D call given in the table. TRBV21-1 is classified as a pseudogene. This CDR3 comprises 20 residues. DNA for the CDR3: TGTGCCAGCAGCAAAGGACCTACCGGCCTGGGACTAGCGGGAGGTCCGTCCCAGTACTTC. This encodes CASSKGPTGLGLAGGPSQYF.

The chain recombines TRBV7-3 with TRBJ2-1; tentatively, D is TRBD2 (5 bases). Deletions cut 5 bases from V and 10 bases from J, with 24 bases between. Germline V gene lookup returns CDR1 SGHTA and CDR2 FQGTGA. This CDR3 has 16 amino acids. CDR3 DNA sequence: TGTGCCAGCAGCCCCCTTGGCGGAGAGGGCTACGGGGAGCAGTTCTTC. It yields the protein CASSPLGGEGYGEQFF.

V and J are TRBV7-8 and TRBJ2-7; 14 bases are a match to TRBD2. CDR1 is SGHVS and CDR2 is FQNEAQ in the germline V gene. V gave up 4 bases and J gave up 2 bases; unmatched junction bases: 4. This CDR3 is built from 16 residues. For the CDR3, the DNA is TGTGCCAGCAGCTCGGGACTAGCGGGGGCCCCCTACGAGCAGTACGTC. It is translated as CASSSGLAGAPYEQYV.

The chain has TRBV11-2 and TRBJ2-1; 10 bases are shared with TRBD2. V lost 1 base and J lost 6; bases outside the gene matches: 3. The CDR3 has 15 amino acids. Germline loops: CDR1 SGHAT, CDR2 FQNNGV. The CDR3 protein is CASSLGTSGSNEQFF. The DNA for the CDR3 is TGTGCCAGCAGCTTAGGGACTAGCGGATCCAATGAGCAGTTCTTC. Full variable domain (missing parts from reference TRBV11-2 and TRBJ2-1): EAGVAQSPRYKIIEKRQSVAFWCNPISGHATLYWYQQILGQGPKLLIQFQNNGVVDDSQLPKDRFSAERLKGVDSTLKIQPAKLEDSAVYLCASSLGTSGSNEQFFGPGTRLTVL.

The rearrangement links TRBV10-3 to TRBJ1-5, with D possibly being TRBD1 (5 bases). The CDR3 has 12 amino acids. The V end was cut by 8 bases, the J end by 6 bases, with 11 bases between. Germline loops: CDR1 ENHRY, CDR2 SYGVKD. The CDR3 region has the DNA TGTGCCATCGGGGCGGGAAGTCAGCCCCAGCATTTT. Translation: CAIGAGSQPQHF.

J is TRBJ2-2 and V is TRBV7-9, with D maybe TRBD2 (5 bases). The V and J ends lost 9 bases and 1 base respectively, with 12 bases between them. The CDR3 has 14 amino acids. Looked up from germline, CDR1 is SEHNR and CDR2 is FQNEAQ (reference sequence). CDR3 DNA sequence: TGTGCCAGTACAAGTCGGGGGAACACCGGGGAGCTGTTTTTT. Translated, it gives CASTSRGNTGELFF.

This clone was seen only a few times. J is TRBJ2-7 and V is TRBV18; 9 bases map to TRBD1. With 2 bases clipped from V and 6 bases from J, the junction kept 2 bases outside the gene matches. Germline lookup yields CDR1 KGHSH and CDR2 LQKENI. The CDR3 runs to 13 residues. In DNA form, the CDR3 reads TGTGCCAGCTCACCAGGGACAGGGACCGAGCAGTACGTC. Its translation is CASSPGTGTEQYV.

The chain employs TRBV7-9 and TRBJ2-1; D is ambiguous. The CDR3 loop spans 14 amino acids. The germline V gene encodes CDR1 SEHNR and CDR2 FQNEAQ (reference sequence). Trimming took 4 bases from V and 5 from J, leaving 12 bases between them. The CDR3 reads CASSWSGTHNEQFF. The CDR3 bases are TGTGCCAGCAGCTGGTCCGGTACCCACAATGAGCAGTTCTTC.

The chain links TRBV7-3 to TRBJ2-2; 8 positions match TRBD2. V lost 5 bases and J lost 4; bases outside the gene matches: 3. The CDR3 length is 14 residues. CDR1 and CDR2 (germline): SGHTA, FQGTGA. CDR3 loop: CASSPAGVTGELFF. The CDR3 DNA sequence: TGTGCCAGCAGCCCAGCGGGAGTCACCGGGGAGCTGTTTTTT.

Here the CDR3 DNA reads TGTGCCAGCAGCCCCCATCTTGATACGCAGTATTTT. Its translation: CASSPHLDTQYF. The chain couples TRBV9 to TRBJ2-3; D is undetermined. V was pared by 4 bases and J by 6 bases, with 9 bases between. CDR1 is SGDLS, CDR2 YYNGEE, per germline. The length of the CDR3 is 12 residues.

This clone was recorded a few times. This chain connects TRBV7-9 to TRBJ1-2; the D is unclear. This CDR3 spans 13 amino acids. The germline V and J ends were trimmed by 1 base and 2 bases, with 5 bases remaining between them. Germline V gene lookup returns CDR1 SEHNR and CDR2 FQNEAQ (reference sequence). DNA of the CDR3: TGTGCCAGCAGCTTAGTGGGAAACTATGGCTACACCTTC. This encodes CASSLVGNYGYTF.

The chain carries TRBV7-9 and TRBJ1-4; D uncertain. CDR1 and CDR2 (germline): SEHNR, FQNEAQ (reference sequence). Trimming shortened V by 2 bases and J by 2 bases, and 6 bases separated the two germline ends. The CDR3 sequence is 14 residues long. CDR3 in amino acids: CASSLRSTNEKLFF. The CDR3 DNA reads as TGTGCCAGCAGCTTACGAAGTACTAATGAAAAACTGTTTTTT. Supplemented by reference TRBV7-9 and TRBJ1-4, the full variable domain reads DTGVSQNPRHKITKRGQNVTFRCDPISEHNRLYWYRQTLGQGPEFLTYFQNEAQLEKSRLLSDRFSAERPKGSFSTLEIQRTEQGDSAMYLCASSLRSTNEKLFFGSGTQLSVL.

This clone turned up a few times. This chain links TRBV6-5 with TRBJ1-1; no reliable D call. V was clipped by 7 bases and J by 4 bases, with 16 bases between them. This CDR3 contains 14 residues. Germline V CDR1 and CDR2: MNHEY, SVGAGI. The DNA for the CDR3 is TGTGCCAGCATTAAAACCGACGGATCCACTGAAGCTTTCTTT. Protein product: CASIKTDGSTEAFF.

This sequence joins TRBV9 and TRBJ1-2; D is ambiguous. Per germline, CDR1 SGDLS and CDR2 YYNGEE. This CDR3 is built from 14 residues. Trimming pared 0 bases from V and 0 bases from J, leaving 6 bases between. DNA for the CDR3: TGTGCCAGCAGCGTAGTCGGTTCTAACTATGGCTACACCTTC. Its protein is CASSVVGSNYGYTF.

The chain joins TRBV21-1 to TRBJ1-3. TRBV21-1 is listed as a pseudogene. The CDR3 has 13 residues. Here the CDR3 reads CASSKPGSNTIYF. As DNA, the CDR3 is TGTGCCAGCAGCAAACCTGGGTCAAACACCATATATTTT.

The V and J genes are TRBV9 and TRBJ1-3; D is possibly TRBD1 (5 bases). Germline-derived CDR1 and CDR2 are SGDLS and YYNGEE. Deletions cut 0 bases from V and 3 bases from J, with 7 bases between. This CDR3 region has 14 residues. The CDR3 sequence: CASSVVGGGNTIYF. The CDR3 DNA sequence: TGTGCCAGCAGCGTAGTTGGGGGTGGAAACACCATATATTTT.

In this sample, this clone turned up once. For the CDR3, the DNA is TGCAGCGTCGCATCTTCGGGGAACACCATATATTTT. It translates to CSVASSGNTIYF. This chain connects TRBV29-1 to TRBJ1-3; D gene uncertain. V shed 6 bases and J shed 7 bases, with 13 bases lying between them. Germline loops: CDR1 SQVTM, CDR2 ANQGSEA. The CDR3 is made up of 12 amino acids.

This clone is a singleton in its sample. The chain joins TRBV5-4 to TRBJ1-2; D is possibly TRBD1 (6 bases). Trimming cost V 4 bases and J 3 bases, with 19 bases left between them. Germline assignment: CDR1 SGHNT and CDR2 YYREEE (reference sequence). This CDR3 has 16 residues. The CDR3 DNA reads TGTGCCAGCAGCGGCTCGGACAGCCGACTTCACTATGGCTACACCTTC. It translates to CASSGSDSRLHYGYTF.

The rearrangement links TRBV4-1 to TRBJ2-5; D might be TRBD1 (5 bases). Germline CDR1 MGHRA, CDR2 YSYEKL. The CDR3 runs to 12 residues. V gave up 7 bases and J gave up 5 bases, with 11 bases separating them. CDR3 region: CASKGARETQYF. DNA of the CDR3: TGCGCCAGCAAAGGGGCTCGGGAGACCCAGTACTTC.

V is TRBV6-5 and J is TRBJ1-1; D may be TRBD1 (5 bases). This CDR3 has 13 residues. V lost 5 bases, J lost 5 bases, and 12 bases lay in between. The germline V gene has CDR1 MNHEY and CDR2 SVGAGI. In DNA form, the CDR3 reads TGTGCCAGCAGTCAGGGAGGGCGGACTGAAGCTTTCTTT. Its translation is CASSQGGRTEAFF.